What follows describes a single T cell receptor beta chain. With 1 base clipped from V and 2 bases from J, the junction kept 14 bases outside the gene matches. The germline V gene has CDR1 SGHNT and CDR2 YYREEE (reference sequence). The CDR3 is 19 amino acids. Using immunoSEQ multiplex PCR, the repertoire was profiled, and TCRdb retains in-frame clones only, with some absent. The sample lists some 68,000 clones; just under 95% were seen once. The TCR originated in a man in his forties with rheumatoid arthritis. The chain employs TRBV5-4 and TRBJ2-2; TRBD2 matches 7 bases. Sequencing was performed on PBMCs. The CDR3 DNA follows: TGTGCCAGCAGCTTGTGGGGTGGAGGGGAGGGAGAAAACACCGGGGAGCTGTTTTTT. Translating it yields CASSLWGGGEGENTGELFF.